This TCR beta chain came from a study of T cell responses to AZD1222 COVID-19 vaccine. TCRdb's table, derived via immunoSEQ multiplex PCR, lists solely in-frame clones and lacks some. The sample shows around 150,000 clones, under 95% of them seen only once. Germline lookup yields CDR1 SEHNR and CDR2 FQNEAQ (reference sequence). V was shortened by 1 base and J by 6 bases, with 11 bases between the two germline ends. This CDR3 region has 14 residues. Turning to this clone: The target antigen is unknown.

Study-wide findings and caveats: Mostly white British, mostly female donors; authors suggested clonal diversity may be underestimated. Just a handful of people given AZD1222 tested seropositive at baseline. The breadth and depth of Spike-specific TCRs increased once two AZD1222 doses had been given.

This clonotype was obtained from an adult who received the AZD1222 COVID-19 vaccine. Sequenced here: peripheral blood, sampled 28 days after the second AZD1222 dose. J is TRBJ2-3 and V is TRBV7-9, with a tentative D call TRBD1 (5 bases). This CDR3 is CASSLGQTLDTQYF. In DNA, the CDR3 is TGTGCCAGCAGCTTAGGACAGACATTGGATACGCAGTATTTT.